This entry is about one TCR beta chain. J was trimmed by 3 bases and V by 5 bases; bases with no gene match: 16. The CDR3 length is 18 residues. Germline CDR1 MNHEY, CDR2 SMNVEV (reference sequence). The sample originates from a study of blood T cell repertoires in COVID-19. Whole-study context: Both acute and convalescent COVID-19 samples were obtained from the United States, Italy and Spain. Sources were T cells, B-cell-depleted T cells, or PBMCs; the material itself was cDNA or gDNA.

In the authors' methods: Reference gene primers were amplified, and this amplification served to estimate nucleated cell counts. Sequencing used immunoSEQ multiplex PCR; TCRdb keeps in-frame clones, though not all of them. D and trimming were read from the DNA, whereas the V and J calls and clone size are those reported in that table. The sample includes 97,000 or so clones, approximately 90% of them seen just once. The source material was peripheral blood. This TCR came from a man aged 55 to 70 with acute or convalescent COVID-19. The V and J genes are TRBV27 and TRBJ1-3; 7 bases match TRBD1. The CDR3 region is CASSLTAPGRGSGNTIYF. The CDR3 bases are TGTGCCAGCAGTCTAACGGCCCCAGGCAGGGGGAGTGGAAACACCATATATTTT.